These 27 T cell receptor beta chains share one sample of origin, sequenced in a study of blood T cell repertoires in COVID-19 (dated by TCRdb to 2018 to 2020). The receptor library was made with the immunoSEQ multiplex PCR assay. Not all clones reach the TCRdb copy of this immuneACCESS table, which keeps in-frame sequences only. Checked studies attribute under half of the gap to unresolved V genes and leave the rest unexplained. This sample gives about 130,000 clones in total; around 88% of them show up just once. In total, the top ten clones hold around 10% of the sample. The sample taken for sequencing was peripheral blood. All receptors come from a man in his fifties with acute or convalescent COVID-19.

CDR3 bases: TGCGCCAGCAGCTTGGAGGGGGATAGCATTCAGTACTTC. Translated, it gives CASSLEGDSIQYF. The V and J genes are TRBV5-1 and TRBJ2-4, with a tentative D call TRBD1 (6 bases). The germline gives CDR1 SGHRS, CDR2 YFSETQ. The V end lost 0 bases, the J end lost 9 bases, and 10 bases lay between the germline ends. The CDR3 loop spans 13 amino acids.

The J gene is TRBJ1-2, the V gene TRBV2; 9 bases agree with TRBD1. The CDR3 has 15 residues. Germline CDR1 is SNHLY and CDR2 is FYNNEI. V trimming: 6 bases; J trimming: 4 bases; junction bases outside the gene matches: 9. As DNA, the CDR3 is TGTGCCAGCAGGGAGGGGGACAGGGAAAGCTATGGCTACACCTTC. It encodes CASREGDRESYGYTF.

This clone was counted ten times or more. This chain uses TRBV29-1 with TRBJ2-1, with 9 bases lining up with TRBD2. The V gene's germline CDR1 is SQVTM and CDR2 ANQGSEA. This CDR3 spans 16 amino acids. After removal of 7 bases from V and 1 base from J, the junction contained 11 bases not matched to a gene. DNA for the CDR3: TGCAGCGCCAGCTCCCGGGCGGGAGGGTCCTACAATGAGCAGTTCTTC. It is translated as CSASSRAGGSYNEQFF.

The V and J genes are TRBV7-9 and TRBJ2-3; 7 bases are a match to TRBD1. The J segment lost 4 bases and the V segment lost 5 bases, leaving 12 bases of the junction unmatched. The V gene's germline CDR1 is SEHNR and CDR2 FQNEAQ (reference sequence). The CDR3 sequence is 16 residues long. In DNA, the CDR3 is TGTGCCAGCAGCCAAGGGGGCAGACGAGGGTCAGATACGCAGTATTTT. Protein sequence: CASSQGGRRGSDTQYF.

This chain links TRBV9 with TRBJ1-6; no reliable D call. CDR1 and CDR2 from the germline V gene are SGDLS and YYNGEE. The CDR3 is 14 residues long. Trimming left V 3 bases short and J 5 bases short, with 9 bases between. The DNA of the CDR3 is TGTGCCAGCAGCGCCCTCCTAGATAATTCACCCCTCCACTTT. The encoded protein is CASSALLDNSPLHF.

This chain links TRBV18 with TRBJ2-7; D not certain. Germline V CDR1 and CDR2: KGHSH, LQKENI. CDR3 length: 14 residues. Trimming left V 1 base short and J 0 bases short, with 7 bases between. The CDR3 sequence: CASSPRWSSYEQYF. CDR3 in DNA: TGTGCCAGCTCACCACGGTGGAGCTCCTACGAGCAGTACTTC. Looking up the rest from reference TRBV18 and TRBJ2-7 gives the full variable domain: NAGVMQNPRHLVRRRGQEARLRCSPMKGHSHVYWYRQLPEEGLKFMVYLQKENIIDESGMPKERFSAEFPKEGPSILRIQQVVRGDSAAYFCASSPRWSSYEQYFGPGTRLTVT.

The chain couples TRBV27 to TRBJ2-1; 11 nucleotides match TRBD2. CDR1 and CDR2 from the germline V gene are MNHEY and SMNVEV (reference sequence). The CDR3 has 13 residues. J lost 10 bases, V lost 10 bases, and 9 bases had no gene match. The CDR3 sequence: CATIYVAGGEQFF. CDR3 coding DNA: TGTGCCACCATTTACGTAGCGGGGGGGGAGCAGTTCTTC.

The V gene is TRBV20-1, the J gene TRBJ1-2, with TRBD1 matching 8 bases. There are 11 residues in the CDR3. With 6 bases clipped from V and 9 bases from J, the junction kept 6 bases outside the gene matches. CDR1 is DFQATT and CDR2 is SNEGSKA in the germline V gene (reference sequence). CDR3 coding DNA: TGCAGTGCCCCGGACAGGGCAAGCTACACCTTC. It translates to CSAPDRASYTF.

V is TRBV28 and J is TRBJ1-1; D is ambiguous. The germline CDR1 and CDR2 sequences are MDHEN and SYDVKM. This CDR3 is built from 15 residues. Trimming removed 5 bases at V and 5 bases at J, with 18 bases between. CDR3 coding DNA: TGTGCCAGCAGTCTCCGGCGTACCGGAGGGACTGAAGCTTTCTTT. Translation: CASSLRRTGGTEAFF.

The V call is TRBV28, the J call TRBJ2-1, with 10 bases lining up with TRBD2. CDR3 length: 15 residues. CDR1 is MDHEN and CDR2 is SYDVKM in the germline V gene. V was clipped by 3 bases and J by 9 bases; unmatched bases: 8. In DNA, the CDR3 is TGTGCCAGCAGTTTCTCTAGCGGGAGAGTCGGTGAGCAGTTCTTC. This codes for CASSFSSGRVGEQFF.

The chain combines TRBV19 with TRBJ1-1; D ambiguous. Germline V gives CDR1 LNHDA, CDR2 SQIVND (reference sequence). V was trimmed by 3 bases and J by 0 bases, leaving 14 bases between them. The CDR3 has 16 amino acids. The CDR3 here is CASSILGGGLNTEAFF. CDR3 nucleotides: TGTGCCAGTAGTATCCTGGGAGGCGGGTTGAACACTGAAGCTTTCTTT.

The CDR3 loop is CASSSEPYEQYF. The CDR3 DNA reads as TGCGCCAGCAGCTCGGAGCCCTACGAGCAGTACTTC. This rearrangement joins TRBV5-1 to TRBJ2-7; D ambiguous. The CDR3 has 12 amino acids. Germline V gene data show CDR1 as SGHRS and CDR2 as YFSETQ. Trimming removed 3 bases at V and 2 bases at J, with 6 bases between.

This chain uses TRBV24-1 with TRBJ2-1; no firm D call. There are 11 residues in the CDR3. The V and J ends lost 5 bases and 8 bases respectively, with 6 bases between them. From germline, CDR1 is KGHDR and CDR2 SFDVKD. As DNA, the CDR3 is TGTGCCACCAGTGTTCTCGATGAGCAGTTCTTC. The encoded protein is CATSVLDEQFF.

The chain links TRBV10-3 to TRBJ1-2; 7 bases agree with TRBD1. The J segment lost 0 bases and the V segment lost 4 bases, leaving 8 bases of the junction unmatched. In germline, CDR1 is ENHRY, CDR2 SYGVKD. This CDR3 has 16 amino acids. The CDR3 here is CAISGNPGTANYGYTF. For the CDR3, the DNA is TGTGCCATCAGTGGGAATCCCGGGACAGCTAACTATGGCTACACCTTC.

The V gene is TRBV2, the J gene TRBJ1-3; D perhaps matches TRBD1 (6 bases). Per the germline V gene, CDR1 is SNHLY and CDR2 is FYNNEI. V shed 4 bases and J shed 0 bases, with 10 bases lying between them. The CDR3 loop spans 15 amino acids. In nucleotides, the CDR3 is TGTGCCAGCAGTGCCACGGACAGCTCTGGAAACACCATATATTTT. This codes for CASSATDSSGNTIYF.

The rearrangement links TRBV5-1 to TRBJ1-1; D is unclear. Germline loops: CDR1 SGHRS, CDR2 YFSETQ. With 2 bases removed from V and 0 bases from J, the gap between germline ends came to 5 bases. The CDR3 contains 13 residues. The DNA of the CDR3 is TGCGCCAGCAGCTTTGTCGTGAACACTGAAGCTTTCTTT. Translation: CASSFVVNTEAFF. The full variable domain, its missing parts supplied by reference TRBV5-1 and TRBJ1-1, is KAGVTQTPRYLIKTRGQQVTLSCSPISGHRSVSWYQQTPGQGLQFLFEYFSETQRNKGNFPGRFSGRQFSNSRSEMNVSTLELGDSALYLCASSFVVNTEAFFGQGTRLTVV.

This chain connects TRBV5-4 to TRBJ2-1; D call uncertain. The ends were cut back, 3 bases at V and 0 bases at J, with 7 bases in the middle. The CDR3 sequence is 14 residues long. From germline, CDR1 is SGHNT and CDR2 YYREEE (reference sequence). CDR3 sequence: CASSSPPSYNEQFF. The CDR3 DNA sequence: TGTGCCAGCAGCTCCCCTCCCTCCTACAATGAGCAGTTCTTC.

The chain employs TRBV6-5 and TRBJ1-2; the D gene is possibly TRBD1 (6 bases). Trimming stripped 5 bases from V and 8 bases from J, with 18 bases between. The CDR3 is 14 amino acids. Germline V gene sequence: CDR1 MNHEY, CDR2 SVGAGI. CDR3 sequence (DNA): TGTGCCAGCAGTCCTACATCGGGGGGCGGGGGCTACACCTTC. It specifies CASSPTSGGGGYTF.

The chain is built from TRBV2 and TRBJ1-6, with a possible D match to TRBD1 (6 bases). This CDR3 contains 12 residues. Germline V CDR1 and CDR2: SNHLY, FYNNEI. With 6 bases removed from V and 11 bases from J, the gap between germline ends came to 11 bases. The chain's CDR3 is CASRDQGPPLHF. The CDR3 DNA is TGTGCCAGCAGAGATCAGGGGCCACCCCTCCACTTT.

J is TRBJ1-1 and V is TRBV28; D is ambiguous. Between the trimmed V and J ends, which lost 8 bases and 2 bases, there was a span of 12 bases. The CDR3 is 13 residues long. The V gene's germline CDR1 is MDHEN and CDR2 SYDVKM. The CDR3 sequence: CASCCTTNTEAFF. CDR3 coding DNA: TGTGCCAGCTGTTGTACTACTAACACTGAAGCTTTCTTT.

J is TRBJ2-7 and V is TRBV19, with D maybe TRBD1 (6 bases). The V end was cut by 3 bases, the J end by 1 base, with 13 bases between. Germline loops: CDR1 LNHDA, CDR2 SQIVND (reference sequence). The CDR3 contains 15 residues. CDR3 sequence: CASSIDNRASYEQYF. Here the CDR3 DNA reads TGTGCCAGTAGTATCGATAACAGGGCATCCTACGAGCAGTACTTC.

This sequence joins TRBV2 and TRBJ2-1; TRBD2 aligns across 7 bases. Germline CDR1 reads SNHLY; CDR2 reads FYNNEI. The CDR3 loop spans 13 amino acids. The J segment lost 3 bases and the V segment lost 7 bases, leaving 3 bases of the junction unmatched. Here the CDR3 DNA reads TGTGCCAGCACCGGCGGGGGCTACAATGAGCAGTTCTTC. It is translated as CASTGGGYNEQFF.

V is TRBV18 and J is TRBJ2-5; D possibly corresponds to TRBD1 (6 bases). Trimming cost V 3 bases and J 0 bases, with 11 bases left between them. The CDR3 runs 15 residues. The germline CDR1 and CDR2 sequences are KGHSH and LQKENI. The CDR3 is CASSPRGQNQETQYF. The DNA of the CDR3 is TGTGCCAGCTCACCTCGTGGACAGAACCAAGAGACCCAGTACTTC.

V and J are TRBV15 and TRBJ1-6; possibly TRBD1 for D (5 bases). CDR1 and CDR2 from the germline V gene are LNHNV and YYDKDF (reference sequence). This CDR3 is built from 16 residues. The V end lost 3 bases, the J end lost 8 bases, and 17 bases lay between the germline ends. CDR3: CATSRWGGRLDSPLHF. The CDR3 DNA reads TGTGCCACCAGCAGGTGGGGCGGCCGGTTGGATTCACCCCTCCACTTT. Based on the CDR3 plus reference TRBV15 and TRBJ1-6, the full variable domain is DAMVIQNPRYQVTQFGKPVTLSCSQTLNHNVMYWYQQKSSQAPKLLFHYYDKDFNNEADTPDNFQSRRPNTSFCFLDIRSPGLGDTAMYLCATSRWGGRLDSPLHFGNGTRLTVT.

V gene TRBV19 combines with J gene TRBJ2-3; 9 bases map to TRBD1. The CDR3 spans 14 residues. Trimming removed 5 bases from V and 6 bases from J; junction bases left unmatched: 6. Germline lookup yields CDR1 LNHDA and CDR2 SQIVND (reference sequence). The CDR3 loop reads CASSPGQGKDTQYF. The CDR3 DNA sequence: TGTGCCAGTAGTCCGGGACAGGGAAAGGATACGCAGTATTTT.

The chain combines TRBV19 with TRBJ1-2; a weak D match, TRBD1 (6 bases). The V end lost 6 bases, the J end lost 8 bases, and 16 bases lay between the germline ends. The CDR3 is made up of 13 amino acids. CDR1 is LNHDA and CDR2 is SQIVND in the germline V gene (reference sequence). DNA for the CDR3: TGTGCCAGTAGACCAGGACAGCCTGGAGGCTACACCTTC. The encoded protein is CASRPGQPGGYTF.

The chain links TRBV20-1 to TRBJ1-2, with a weak D call TRBD1 (6 bases). In germline, CDR1 is DFQATT, CDR2 SNEGSKA (reference sequence). This CDR3 has 11 residues. Written as DNA, the CDR3 is TGCTCGGTCGGGGGGGCGGAGGGCTACACCTTC. This encodes CSVGGAEGYTF.